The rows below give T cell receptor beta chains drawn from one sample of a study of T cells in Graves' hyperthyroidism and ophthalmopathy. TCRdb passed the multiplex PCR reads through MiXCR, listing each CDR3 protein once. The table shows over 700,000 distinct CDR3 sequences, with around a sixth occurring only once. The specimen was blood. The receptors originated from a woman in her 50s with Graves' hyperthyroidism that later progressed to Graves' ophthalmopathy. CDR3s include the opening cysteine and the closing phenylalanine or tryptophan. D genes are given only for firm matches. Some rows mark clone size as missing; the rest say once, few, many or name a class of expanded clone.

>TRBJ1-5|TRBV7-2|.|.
TGTGCCAGCAGCTTAGAGGGGCGGGGAGCCCCCAATCAGCCCCAGCATTTT
CASSLEGRGAPNQPQHF
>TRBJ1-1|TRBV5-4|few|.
TGTGCCAGCAGCCTACGTGGGGGCCCCGCCACTGAAGCTTTCTTT
CASSLRGGPATEAFF
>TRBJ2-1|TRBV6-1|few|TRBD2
TGTGCCAGCAGTCGGGGGGACGGGGGGGCCTGGCAGGGAGAGCAGTTCTTC
CASSRGDGGAWQGEQFF
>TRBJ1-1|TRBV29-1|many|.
TGCAGCGCCGAAGGAGACACTGAAGCTTTCTTT
CSAEGDTEAFF
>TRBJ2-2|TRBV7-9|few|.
TGTGCCAGCAGCTTAGTCCCCCCCGGGGAGCTGTTTTTT
CASSLVPPGELFF
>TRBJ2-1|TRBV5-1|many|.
TGCGCCAGCAGCTTTACAGCGGGCAACAATGAGCAGTTCTTC
CASSFTAGNNEQFF
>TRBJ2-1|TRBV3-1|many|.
TGTGCCAGCAGCCCAGCCCCCCGGGATGAGCAGTTCTTC
CASSPAPRDEQFF
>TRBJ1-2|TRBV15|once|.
TGTGCCACCAGCAGAGATCGGTCAGGGAACTATGGCTACACCTTC
CATSRDRSGNYGYTF
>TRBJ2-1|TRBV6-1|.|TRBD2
TGTGCCAGCAGTGATCTAGCGGGCGTACCCTACTACAATGAGCAGTTCTTC
CASSDLAGVPYYNEQFF
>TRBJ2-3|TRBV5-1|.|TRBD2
TGCGCCAGCAGCTTTAGCGGGGGGTTCTCAGATACGCAGTATTTT
CASSFSGGFSDTQYF
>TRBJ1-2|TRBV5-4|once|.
TGTGCCAGCAGCACGCCGGGGGGGCCGGACCCTAACTATGGCTACACCTTC
CASSTPGGPDPNYGYTF
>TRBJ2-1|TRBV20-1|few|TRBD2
TGCAGTGCTAGAGATCGGGAGAGAATAGCGGGGTTACAGCAGTTCTTC
CSARDRERIAGLQQFF
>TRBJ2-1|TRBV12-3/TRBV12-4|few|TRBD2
TGTGCCAGCAGGGGGACTAGCGGGGGATACAATGAGCAGTTCTTC
CASRGTSGGYNEQFF
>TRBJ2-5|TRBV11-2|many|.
TGTGCCAGCAGCGTCACGGAGGACCAATACTTC
CASSVTEDQYF
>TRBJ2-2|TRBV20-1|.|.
TGCAGTGCGCCCGGGACGCCCGGCCGGCTGTTTTTT
CSAPGTPGRLFF
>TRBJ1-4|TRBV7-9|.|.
TGTGCCAGCAGCTTACCCGGGGCAACTAATGAAAAACTGTTTTTT
CASSLPGATNEKLFF
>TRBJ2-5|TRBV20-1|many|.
TGCAGTACCGCGTCACGGAGGGGCTGGGAGACCCAGTACTTC
CSTASRRGWETQYF
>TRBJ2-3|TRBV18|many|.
TGTGCCAGCTCACCAGTGAGCAGCACAGATACGCAGTATTTT
CASSPVSSTDTQYF
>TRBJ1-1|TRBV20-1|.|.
TGCAGTGCTACCAGGGGAGGCAGCACTGAAGCTTTCTTT
CSATRGGSTEAFF
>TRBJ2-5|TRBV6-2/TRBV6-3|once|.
TGTGCCAGCAGAGCCGGGGGTTCTGGAGAGACCCAGTACTTC
CASRAGGSGETQYF
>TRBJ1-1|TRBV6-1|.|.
TGTGCCAGCACTAGGGAGGGGGAAGCTTTCTTT
CASTREGEAFF
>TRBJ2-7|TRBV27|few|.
TGTGCCAGCAGTTTATCGTGGCGGGACTACGAGCAGTACTTC
CASSLSWRDYEQYF
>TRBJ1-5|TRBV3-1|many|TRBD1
TGTGCCAGCAGCCTCGGGCAGGGGGCGCATCTGCCCCAGCATTTT
CASSLGQGAHLPQHF
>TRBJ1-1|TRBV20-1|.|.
TGCAGTGCTAGAAGAGGGACTAACTGGGTGAACACTGAAGCTTTCTTT
CSARRGTNWVNTEAFF
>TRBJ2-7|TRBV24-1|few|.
TGTGCCACCGGAAACGGGACAATCTACGAGCAGTACTTC
CATGNGTIYEQYF
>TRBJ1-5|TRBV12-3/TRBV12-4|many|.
TGTGCCAGCAGTTTCGGTAGGGCCGCTCAGCCCCAGCATTTT
CASSFGRAAQPQHF
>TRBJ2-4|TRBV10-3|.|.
TGTGCCATCAGTGAGGGACGGGGACAAAACATTCAGTACTTC
CAISEGRGQNIQYF
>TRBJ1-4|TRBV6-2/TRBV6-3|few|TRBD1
TGTGCCAGCAGCTATACGAGGGGGACAGATGAAAAACTGTTTTTT
CASSYTRGTDEKLFF
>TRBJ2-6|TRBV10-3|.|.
TGTGCCCTCGGTTTCAAGTTGGCCTCTGGGGCCAACGTCCTGACTTTC
CALGFKLASGANVLTF
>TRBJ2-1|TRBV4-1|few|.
TGCGCCAGCAGCCAAGTACAAGGACAACCCTACAATGAGCAGTTCTTC
CASSQVQGQPYNEQFF
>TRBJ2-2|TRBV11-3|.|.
TGTGCCAGCAGCTTATATCCCCCCGGACAGTACACCGGGGAGCTGTTTTTT
CASSLYPPGQYTGELFF
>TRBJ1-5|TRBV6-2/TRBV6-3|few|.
TGTGCCAGCAGTGTAAACAGGAATAGCAATCAGCCCCAGCATTTT
CASSVNRNSNQPQHF
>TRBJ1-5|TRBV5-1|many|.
TGCGCCAGCAGCTTGGGGGGGGTGTCGCAGCCCCAGCATTTT
CASSLGGVSQPQHF
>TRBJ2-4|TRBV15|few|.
TGTGCCACCAGTGGTGGGCGGGGAGGACACATTCAGTACTTC
CATSGGRGGHIQYF
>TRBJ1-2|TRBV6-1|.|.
TGTGCCAGCATCAAGGACACCCCGAGTGGCTACACCTTC
CASIKDTPSGYTF
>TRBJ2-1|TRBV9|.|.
TGTGCCAGCAGCGTAGCCGGGACCAACGGGTTTTACGATGAGCAGTTCTTC
CASSVAGTNGFYDEQFF
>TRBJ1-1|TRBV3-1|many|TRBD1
TGTGCCAGCAGACCCTTTCAGACAGGGGAGGCTGAAGCTTTCTTT
CASRPFQTGEAEAFF
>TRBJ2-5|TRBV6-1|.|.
TGTGCCAGCAGTGAAGCGTTCGACTGGGAAGAGACCCAGTACTTC
CASSEAFDWEETQYF
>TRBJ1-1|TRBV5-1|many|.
TGCGCCAGCTCACGGGACCCAGACAGGAACACTGAAGCTTTCTTT
CASSRDPDRNTEAFF
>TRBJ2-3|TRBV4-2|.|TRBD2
TGTGCCAGCAGCCGAAGGTTAGCGGGGGCCTACACAGATACGCAGTATTTT
CASSRRLAGAYTDTQYF
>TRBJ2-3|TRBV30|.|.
TGTGCCTGGAGTGGGGCCTCCGCAGATACGCAGTATTTT
CAWSGASADTQYF
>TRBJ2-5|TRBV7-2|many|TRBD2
TGTGCCAGCAGCACTAGCGGGGGGGCTGGGGAGACCCAGTACTTC
CASSTSGGAGETQYF
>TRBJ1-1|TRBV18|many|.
TGTGCCAGCGCCCAACAGGGTAACACTGAAGCTTTCTTT
CASAQQGNTEAFF
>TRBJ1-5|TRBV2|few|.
TGTGCCAGCAGTGGGAACAGAAATCAGCCCCAGCATTTT
CASSGNRNQPQHF
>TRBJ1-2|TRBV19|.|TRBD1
TGTGCCAGTACCCCGGGACAGGGGTACGGCTACACCTTC
CASTPGQGYGYTF
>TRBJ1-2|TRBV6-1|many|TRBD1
TGTGCCAGCAGGGCTACAGGGGACTATGGCTACACCTTC
CASRATGDYGYTF
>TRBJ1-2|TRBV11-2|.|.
TGTGCCAGCAGCTCCTCCATCCGGGAGGCCTATGGCTACACCTTC
CASSSSIREAYGYTF
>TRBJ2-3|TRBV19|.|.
TGTGCCAGTAGTCCGGACAGAACAGATACGCAGTATTTT
CASSPDRTDTQYF
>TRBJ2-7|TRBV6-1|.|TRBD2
TGTGCCAGCACCCGAGGGGAGGGCCCCTACGAGCAGTACTTC
CASTRGEGPYEQYF
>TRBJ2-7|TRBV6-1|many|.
TGTGCCAGCAGTTTCAACGGGATGGCCTACGAGCAGTACTTC
CASSFNGMAYEQYF
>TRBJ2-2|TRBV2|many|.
TGTGCCAGCAGAGTTAGCGGTGGGGTGGCCACCGGGGAGCTGTTTTTT
CASRVSGGVATGELFF
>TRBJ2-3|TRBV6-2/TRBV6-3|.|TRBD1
TGTGCCAGCACCGAGACAGGGAATACGCAGTATTTT
CASTETGNTQYF
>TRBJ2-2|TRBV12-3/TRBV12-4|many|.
TGTGCCAGCAGTTTTGGGGGGACGAACACCGGGGAGCTGTTTTTT
CASSFGGTNTGELFF
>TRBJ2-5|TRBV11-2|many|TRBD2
TGTGCCAGCAGCTCCTGGGGGGGTCGGGAGACCCAGTACTTC
CASSSWGGRETQYF
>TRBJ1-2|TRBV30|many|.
TGTGCCTGGAGTGTATCCGGGGATGGCTACACCTTC
CAWSVSGDGYTF
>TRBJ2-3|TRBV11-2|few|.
TGTGCCAGCAGCTTACCCCTGGAACTAAGCACAGATACGCAGTATTTT
CASSLPLELSTDTQYF